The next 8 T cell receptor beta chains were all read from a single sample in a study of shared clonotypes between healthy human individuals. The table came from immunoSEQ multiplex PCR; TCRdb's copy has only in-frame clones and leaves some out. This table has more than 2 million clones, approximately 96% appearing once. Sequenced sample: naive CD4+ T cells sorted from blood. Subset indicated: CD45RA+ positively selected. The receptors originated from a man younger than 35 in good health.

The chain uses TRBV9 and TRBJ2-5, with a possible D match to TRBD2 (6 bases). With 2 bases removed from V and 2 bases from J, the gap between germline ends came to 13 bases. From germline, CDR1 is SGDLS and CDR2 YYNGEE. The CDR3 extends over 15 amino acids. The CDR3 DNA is TGTGCCAGCAGCGTCTCCGGGAGTTCTCAAGAGACCCAGTACTTC. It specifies CASSVSGSSQETQYF.

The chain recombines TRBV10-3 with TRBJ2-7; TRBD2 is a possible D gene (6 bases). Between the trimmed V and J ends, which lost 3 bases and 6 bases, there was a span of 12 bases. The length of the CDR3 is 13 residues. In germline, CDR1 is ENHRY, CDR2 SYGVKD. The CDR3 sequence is CAISDGRSGEQYF. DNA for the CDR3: TGTGCCATCAGTGACGGGAGATCTGGCGAGCAGTACTTC.

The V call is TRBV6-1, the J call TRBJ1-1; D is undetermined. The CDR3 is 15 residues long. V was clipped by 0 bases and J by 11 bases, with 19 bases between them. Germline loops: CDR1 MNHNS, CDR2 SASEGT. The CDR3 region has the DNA TGTGCCAGCAGTGAAGCAGGGAGTGACCCTTTGAAGGCTTTCTTT. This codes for CASSEAGSDPLKAFF.

The CDR3 coding sequence is TGCGCCAGCAGTGAGTTTAGGGTGGGTACCACTGAAGCTTTCTTT. Translating it yields CASSEFRVGTTEAFF. This sequence joins TRBV10-2 and TRBJ1-1; D remains ambiguous. The V gene's germline CDR1 is WSHSY and CDR2 SAAADI. Trimming shortened V by 1 base and J by 4 bases, and 13 bases separated the two germline ends. The CDR3 consists of 15 residues.

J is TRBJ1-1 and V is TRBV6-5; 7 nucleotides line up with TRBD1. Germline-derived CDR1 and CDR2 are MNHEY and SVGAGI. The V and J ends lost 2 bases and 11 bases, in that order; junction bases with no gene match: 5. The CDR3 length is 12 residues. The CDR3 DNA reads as TGTGCCAGCAGTTACGACAGGGTTATTGCTTTCTTT. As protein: CASSYDRVIAFF.

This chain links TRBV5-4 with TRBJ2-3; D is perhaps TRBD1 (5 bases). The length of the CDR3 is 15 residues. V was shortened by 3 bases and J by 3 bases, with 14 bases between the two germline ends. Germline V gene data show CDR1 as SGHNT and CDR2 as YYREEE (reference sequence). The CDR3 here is CASSSPLGETDTQYF. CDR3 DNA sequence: TGTGCCAGCAGCTCCCCGTTAGGGGAAACAGATACGCAGTATTTT.

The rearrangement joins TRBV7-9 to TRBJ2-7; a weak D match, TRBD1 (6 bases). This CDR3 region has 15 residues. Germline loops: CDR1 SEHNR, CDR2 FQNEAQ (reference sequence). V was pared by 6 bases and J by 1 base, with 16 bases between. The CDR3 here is CASSFGWTASYEQYF. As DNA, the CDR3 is TGTGCCAGCAGTTTTGGATGGACAGCTTCCTACGAGCAGTACTTC.

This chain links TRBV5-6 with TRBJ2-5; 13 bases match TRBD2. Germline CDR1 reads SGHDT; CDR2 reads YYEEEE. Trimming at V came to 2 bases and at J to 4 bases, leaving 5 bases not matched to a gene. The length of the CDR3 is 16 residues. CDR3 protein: CASSLGLAGVRETQYF. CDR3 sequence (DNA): TGTGCCAGCAGCTTAGGACTAGCGGGAGTCAGAGAGACCCAGTACTTC.